Following are 2 T cell receptor beta chains from one sample sequenced in a study of shared clonotypes between healthy human individuals (dated by TCRdb to 2019 to 2021). Library generation was performed with the immunoSEQ multiplex PCR assay. TCRdb took this table from immuneACCESS and kept in-frame rearrangements with V and J called. Such tables lack part of the clones; where checked against another copy, unresolved V genes explain under half of the gap, and the rest is unexplained. The sample table lists 2 million to 2.5 million clones, nearly 97% of them with a count of one. The top ten clones comprise around 0.13% of the sample. Sequencing was carried out using naive CD4+ T cells sorted from blood. The sample's cell subset or site, from its label and the paper: CD45RA+ positively selected. Receptors originate from a man aged 18 to 29 in good health.

J is TRBJ2-3 and V is TRBV10-1, with TRBD2 matching 7 bases. CDR1 and CDR2 from the germline V gene are WNHNN and SYGVQD (reference sequence). Trimming at V came to 3 bases and at J to 1 base, leaving 7 bases not matched to a gene. The length of the CDR3 is 16 residues. The CDR3 bases are TGCGCCAGCAGTGACGGGCGGCTAGCGGGCACAGATACGCAGTATTTT. It translates to CASSDGRLAGTDTQYF.

The CDR3 loop is CATARLLNSPLHF. In DNA, the CDR3 is TGTGCCACCGCGCGACTGCTCAATTCACCCCTCCACTTT. The chain employs TRBV4-2 and TRBJ1-6; D not resolved. Germline CDR1 LGHNA, CDR2 YNFKEQ. The V end lost 10 bases, the J end lost 7 bases, and 14 bases lay between the germline ends. The CDR3 length is 13 residues.